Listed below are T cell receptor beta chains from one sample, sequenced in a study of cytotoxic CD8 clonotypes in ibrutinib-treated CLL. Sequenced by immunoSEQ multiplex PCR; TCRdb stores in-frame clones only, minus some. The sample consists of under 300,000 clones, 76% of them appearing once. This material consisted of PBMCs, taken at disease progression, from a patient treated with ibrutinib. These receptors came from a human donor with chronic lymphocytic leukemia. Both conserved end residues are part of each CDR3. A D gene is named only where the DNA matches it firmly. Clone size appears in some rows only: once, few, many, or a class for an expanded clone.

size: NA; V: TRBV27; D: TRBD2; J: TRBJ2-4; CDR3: CASSQHSGRGAKNIQYF; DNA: TGTGCCAGCAGTCAGCATAGCGGGAGAGGAGCCAAAAACATTCAGTACTTC
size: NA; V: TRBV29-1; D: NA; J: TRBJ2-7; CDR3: CSVVQAYEQYF; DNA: TGCAGCGTCGTCCAAGCCTACGAGCAGTACTTC
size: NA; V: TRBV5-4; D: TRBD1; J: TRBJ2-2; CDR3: CASRGDRASNTGELFF; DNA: TGTGCCAGCAGAGGAGACAGGGCCTCGAACACCGGGGAGCTGTTTTTT
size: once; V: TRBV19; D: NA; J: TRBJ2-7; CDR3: CASSRTATYEQYF; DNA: TGTGCCAGTAGTCGGACAGCAACCTACGAGCAGTACTTC
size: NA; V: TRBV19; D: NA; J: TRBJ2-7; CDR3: CASSNRGYEQYF; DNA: TGTGCCAGTAGTAACAGAGGATACGAGCAGTACTTC
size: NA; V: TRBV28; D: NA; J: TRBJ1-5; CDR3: CASRPTRHVNQPQHF; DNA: TGTGCCAGCAGGCCGACTCGACACGTGAATCAGCCCCAGCATTTT
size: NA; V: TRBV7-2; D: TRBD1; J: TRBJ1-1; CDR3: CASSSNPGGATEAFF; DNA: TGTGCCAGCAGCTCGAATCCAGGGGGCGCAACTGAAGCTTTCTTT
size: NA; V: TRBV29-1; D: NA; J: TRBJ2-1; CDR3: CSVGFQRRYNEQFF; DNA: TGCAGCGTTGGGTTCCAGCGGAGGTACAATGAGCAGTTCTTC
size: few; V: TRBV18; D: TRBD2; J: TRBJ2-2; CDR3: CASSPGLTSYGTGELFF; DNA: TGTGCCAGCTCACCAGGGTTGACTAGCTATGGCACCGGGGAGCTGTTTTTT
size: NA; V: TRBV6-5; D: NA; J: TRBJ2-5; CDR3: CASSYSPRLGQETQYF; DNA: TGTGCCAGCAGTTACTCACCAAGACTAGGGCAAGAGACCCAGTACTTC
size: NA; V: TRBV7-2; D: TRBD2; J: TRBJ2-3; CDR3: CASSLVGGGGDTQYF; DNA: TGTGCCAGCAGCTTAGTTGGGGGGGGAGGAGATACGCAGTATTTT
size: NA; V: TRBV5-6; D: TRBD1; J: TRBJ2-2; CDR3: CASSIQGLGPNTGELFF; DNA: TGTGCCAGCAGCATACAGGGGTTGGGCCCCAACACCGGGGAGCTGTTTTTT
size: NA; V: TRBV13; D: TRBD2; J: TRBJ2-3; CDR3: CASSLEASGGLTGRRTDTQYF; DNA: TGTGCCAGCAGCTTAGAGGCTAGCGGGGGGCTCACCGGGCGACGCACAGATACGCAGTATTTT
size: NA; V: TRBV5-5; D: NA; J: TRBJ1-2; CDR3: CASSLEGQIYGYTF; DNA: TGTGCCAGCAGCTTGGAGGGGCAAATATATGGCTACACCTTC
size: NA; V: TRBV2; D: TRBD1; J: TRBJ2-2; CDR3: CASSGQGANTGELFF; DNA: TGTGCCAGCAGTGGACAGGGGGCTAACACCGGGGAGCTGTTTTTT
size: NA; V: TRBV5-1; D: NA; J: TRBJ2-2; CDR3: CASSLVQNTGELFF; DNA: TGCGCCAGCAGCTTGGTCCAGAACACCGGGGAGCTGTTTTTT
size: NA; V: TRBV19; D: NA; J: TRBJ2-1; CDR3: CASSIEGGGIYPSSYNEQFF; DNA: TGTGCCAGTAGTATAGAGGGGGGAGGTATCTACCCTAGCTCCTACAATGAGCAGTTCTTC
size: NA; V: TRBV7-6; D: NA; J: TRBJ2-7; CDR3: CASSSYRVPYYEQYF; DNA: TGTGCCAGCAGCTCCTACAGGGTCCCTTACTACGAGCAGTACTTC
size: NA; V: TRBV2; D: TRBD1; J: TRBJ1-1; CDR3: CASSLNRGGTEAFF; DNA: TGTGCCAGCAGTCTAAACAGGGGTGGGACTGAAGCTTTCTTT
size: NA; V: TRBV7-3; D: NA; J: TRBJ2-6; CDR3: CASSLTQGPLGGANVLTF; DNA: TGTGCCAGCAGCTTAACGCAGGGACCCCTGGGTGGGGCCAACGTCCTGACTTTC
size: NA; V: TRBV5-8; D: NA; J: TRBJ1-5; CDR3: CASSLSVVEGQPQHF; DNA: TGTGCCAGCAGCTTGTCGGTCGTCGAAGGTCAGCCCCAGCATTTT
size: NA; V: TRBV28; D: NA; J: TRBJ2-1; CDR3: CASSLIQGLPYNEQFF; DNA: TGTGCCAGCAGTTTGATCCAGGGGCTACCTTACAATGAGCAGTTCTTC
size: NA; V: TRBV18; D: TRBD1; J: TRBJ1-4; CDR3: CASSPGQGIFGEKLFF; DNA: TGTGCCAGCTCACCGGGACAGGGGATCTTCGGTGAAAAACTGTTTTTT
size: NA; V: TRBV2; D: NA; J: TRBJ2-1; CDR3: CASSESSWDPEFF; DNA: TGTGCCAGCAGTGAATCTAGTTGGGACCCGGAGTTCTTC
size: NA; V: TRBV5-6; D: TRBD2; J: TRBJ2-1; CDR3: CASSWGGLASTSYNEQFF; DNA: TGTGCCAGCAGCTGGGGGGGACTAGCGTCTACATCCTACAATGAGCAGTTCTTC
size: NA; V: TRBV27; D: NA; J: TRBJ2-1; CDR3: CASRFGPSSYNEQFF; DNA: TGTGCCAGCAGGTTTGGCCCAAGCTCCTACAATGAGCAGTTCTTC
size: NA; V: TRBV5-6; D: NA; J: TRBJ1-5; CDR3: CASSTAGSQPQHF; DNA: TGTGCCAGCAGCACCGCCGGGAGTCAGCCCCAGCATTTT
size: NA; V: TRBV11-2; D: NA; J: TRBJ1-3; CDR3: CASSPRPGGLRSGNTIYF; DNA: TGTGCCAGCAGCCCGCGGCCGGGGGGCTTGCGCTCTGGAAACACCATATATTTT
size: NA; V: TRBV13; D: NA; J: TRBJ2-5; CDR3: CASSLRVADQETQYF; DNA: TGTGCCAGCAGCTTAAGGGTAGCAGACCAAGAGACCCAGTACTTC